Listed below are T cell receptor beta chains from one sample, sequenced in a study of T-cell reconstitution after alpha-beta-depleted transplantation in children. Using its own MiXCR run on the PCR reads, TCRdb lists one record per CDR3 protein. The sample lists about 600,000 distinct CDR3 sequences, about 21% occurring once. The starting material was PBMCs, mostly from graft donor cells, obtained 360 days after TCRalphabeta/CD19-depleted stem cell transplant. Every receptor here comes from a boy younger than two who had a stem cell transplant for acute myeloid leukemia, so the T cells may come from the graft donor. CDR3s leave out the opening cysteine and the closing phenylalanine or tryptophan. Each record gives: V gene, clone size, CDR3 protein. The listing skips clone size in some rows; elsewhere it reads once, few, many or a size class.

>TRBV10-3|few
AIRGVPGLAGDHTDTQY
>TRBV18|many
ASSRLATDTQY
>TRBV12-3/TRBV12-4|NA
ASSKQALNTEAF
>TRBV3-1|NA
ATSQTNRGSSYNEQF
>TRBV28|few
ASKDRDGRLSQPQH
>TRBV10-3|many
AISESARDSGYT
>TRBV7-2|few
ASSTGRAIYGYT
>TRBV12-3/TRBV12-4|many
ASSLRKGDQETQY
>TRBV30|NA
AWSVNRGYEQY
>TRBV6-1|many
ASRPAGGRYTQY
>TRBV4-3|NA
ASSQELGADTQY
>TRBV15|few
ATSRPTGPPGGYT
>TRBV12-3/TRBV12-4|many
ASSFMTEPIGYT
>TRBV29-1|many
STREGSDQPQH
>TRBV29-1|few
SVALAGPETQY
>TRBV6-5|NA
ASSRGLIPNYGYT
>TRBV6-1|NA
ASNRGTGRLSSYNSPLH
>TRBV7-7|NA
ASRPDTSTGELF
>TRBV12-3/TRBV12-4|NA
ASSLRVMNTEAF
>TRBV15|once
ATSKTGDTQY
>TRBV20-1|many
SAEGRLTDYGYT
>TRBV12-3/TRBV12-4|NA
ASTLNQETQY
>TRBV4-3|few
ASSPRGQNTGELF
>TRBV15|few
ATSRDLGTWGGISPLH
>TRBV29-1|many
SADLDTQY
>TRBV5-1|many
ASSFAAAETQY
>TRBV13|many
ASSFVEQY
>TRBV6-1|few
ASSEDSAHIQY
>TRBV11-2|many
ASSFAGGNTDTQY
>TRBV12-3/TRBV12-4|many
ASRSGSYNEQF
>TRBV11-3|NA
ASSSRLAGTSQY
>TRBV5-1|few
ASSFGDRDNEQF
>TRBV24-1|few
ATREAGKETQY
>TRBV20-1|few
SAREVFNEKLF
>TRBV28|many
ASSSTGVGDEKLF
>TRBV28|many
ASSPTTKWRAYNEQF
>TRBV29-1|many
SVVFPKDPYQPQH
>TRBV12-3/TRBV12-4|few
ASSQGQGRETQY
>TRBV7-2|NA
ASSGPGLMSGELF
>TRBV11-3|many
ASSATDTQY
>TRBV20-1|many
SARRRDNEQF
>TRBV9|few
ASSVGPGAYEQY
>TRBV27|many
ASSLGSSGGSTGELF
>TRBV11-2|NA
ASSLSPPGPLLNQPQH
>TRBV6-2/TRBV6-3|NA
ASSFLSPGDTQY
>TRBV12-3/TRBV12-4|many
ASSLPRDRFPEAF
>TRBV20-1|NA
SALFPLGKGNTEAF